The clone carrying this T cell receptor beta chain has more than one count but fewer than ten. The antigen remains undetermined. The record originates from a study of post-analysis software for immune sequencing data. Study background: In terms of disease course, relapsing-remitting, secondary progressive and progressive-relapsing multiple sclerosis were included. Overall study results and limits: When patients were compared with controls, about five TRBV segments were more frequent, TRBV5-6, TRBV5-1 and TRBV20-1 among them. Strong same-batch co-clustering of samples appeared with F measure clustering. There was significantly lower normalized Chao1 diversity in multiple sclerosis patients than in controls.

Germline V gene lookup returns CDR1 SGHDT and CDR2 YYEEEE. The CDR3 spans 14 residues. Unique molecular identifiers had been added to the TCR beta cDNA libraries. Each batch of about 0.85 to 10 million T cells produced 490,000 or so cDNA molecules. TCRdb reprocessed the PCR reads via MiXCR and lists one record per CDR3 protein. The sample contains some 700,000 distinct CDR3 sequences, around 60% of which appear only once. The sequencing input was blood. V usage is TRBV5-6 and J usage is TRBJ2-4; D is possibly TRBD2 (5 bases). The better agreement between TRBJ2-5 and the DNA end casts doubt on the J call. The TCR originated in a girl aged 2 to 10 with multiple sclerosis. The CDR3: CASSLVSGEETQYF. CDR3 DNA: TGTGCCAGCAGCTTAGTGAGCGGAGAAGAGACCCAGTACTTC.